The entry below gives a single T cell receptor (beta chain) sequence along with its context. Its matching antigen is unknown. One end of the junction varies from germline; a read error may be responsible. The sequenced fragment ends 3 residues before the CDR3 boundary, so the rest is inferred from the germline J gene. The sample contains more than one DNA sequence encoding this CDR3. The assay was immunoSEQ multiplex PCR, and TCRdb's table has in-frame clones only and misses some. The sample shows approximately 28,000 clones, and about 2.8% sits with its ten largest clones. This entry is derived from a study of T cells in women clearing cervical HPV infection. The wider study: Controls were women whose single incident HPV16 infection cleared within 12 months without precancer or cancer. Study-level findings and limits: Controls had more TRBV6-7 (about 0.16%) than cases (roughly 0.11%).

This CDR3 is 14 amino acids long. Germline V gene sequence: CDR1 MNHEY, CDR2 SVGEGT. What was sequenced was blood buffy coat. V is TRBV6-2 or TRBV6-3 and J is TRBJ2-2; D gene unclear. The sequence was obtained from a woman between 18 and 69 years old with a cervical HPV16 infection that either progressed to CIN3+ or cleared (not recorded which). CDR3 loop: CASSYSLNTGELFF. The part of the CDR3 DNA that was read is TGTGCCAGTAGTTACTCACTGAACACCGGGGAG.